Below are 10 T cell receptor beta chains sequenced from a single sample in a study of shared clonotypes between healthy human individuals. Clones were read by immunoSEQ multiplex PCR, and TCRdb kept only the in-frame ones, dropping some. Of nearly 2 million clones listed, about 95% were seen once; the top ten hold more than 0.9%. Terminally differentiated effector memory CD45RA+ cells were excluded from the naive CD8 cells, which were CD45RO-negative and positively selected for CCR7. Sequenced material: naive CD8+ T cells sorted from blood. All receptors derive from a man younger than 35 in good health.

The chain combines TRBV2 with TRBJ1-4; D gene unclear. CDR3 length equals 14 residues. Trimming pared 6 bases from V and 6 bases from J, leaving 14 bases between. Germline V gives CDR1 SNHLY, CDR2 FYNNEI. CDR3 nucleotide sequence: TGTGCCAGCAGGGCAGCGCCGGCCGATGAAAAACTGTTTTTT. Its translation: CASRAAPADEKLFF.

This CDR3 reads CATRDMYEQYF. The CDR3 DNA reads TGTGCCACCCGGGACATGTACGAGCAGTACTTC. This chain connects TRBV10-3 to TRBJ2-7; D may be TRBD1 (6 bases). Trimming removed 10 bases from V and 4 bases from J, with 11 bases in between. Germline values: CDR1 ENHRY, CDR2 SYGVKD. This CDR3 is built from 11 residues.

As regards this clone: This sample includes further DNA sequences coding for the same CDR3. The V and J genes are TRBV7-9 and TRBJ2-5; D unresolved. V was trimmed by 1 base and J by 4 bases, leaving 7 bases between them. This CDR3 contains 13 residues. Germline loops: CDR1 SEHNR, CDR2 FQNEAQ (reference sequence). For the CDR3, the DNA is TGTGCCAGCAGCTTAGAGGTGGGAGAGACCCAGTACTTC. Amino acid sequence: CASSLEVGETQYF.

The gene calls are TRBV6-5 and TRBJ2-2, with D perhaps matching TRBD1 or TRBD2 (5 bases each). The V gene lost 5 bases and the J gene lost 1 base, with 11 bases spanning the gap. The CDR3 totals 15 residues. Germline CDR1 and CDR2: MNHEY and SVGAGI. The CDR3 loop reads CASSTMRGNTGELFF. The DNA for the CDR3 is TGTGCCAGCAGTACAATGAGGGGGAACACCGGGGAGCTGTTTTTT.

The rearrangement links TRBV4-3 to TRBJ1-5; a possible D gene is TRBD1 (5 bases). V gave up 0 bases and J gave up 6 bases, with 9 bases separating them. CDR1 and CDR2 (germline): LGHNA, YSLEER. This CDR3 is built from 14 residues. The CDR3 nucleotides read TGCGCCAGCAGCCAAGACAGGGTTGGTCAGCCCCAGCATTTT. This sequence encodes CASSQDRVGQPQHF.

The chain uses TRBV28 and TRBJ2-2; 10 bases match TRBD2. CDR1 MDHEN and CDR2 SYDVKM come from the germline V gene. There are 18 residues in the CDR3. Germline trimming cut 6 bases from V and 1 base from J; bases unmatched to any gene: 11. The DNA of the CDR3 is TGTGCCAGCAGCCGGGAAACGGGACTAGCGTTGAACACCGGGGAGCTGTTTTTT. This gives the protein CASSRETGLALNTGELFF.

The chain recombines TRBV5-4 with TRBJ1-2; D is ambiguous. Germline V gene lookup returns CDR1 SGHNT and CDR2 YYREEE (reference sequence). Deletions cut 6 bases from V and 3 bases from J, with 12 bases between. The CDR3 is 13 amino acids. The CDR3 DNA reads as TGTGCCAGCAAAGAAGGAGTCGACTATGGCTACACCTTC. Amino acid sequence: CASKEGVDYGYTF. Drawing the rest from reference TRBV5-4 and TRBJ1-2, the complete variable domain is ETGVTQSPTHLIKTRGQQVTLRCSSQSGHNTVSWYQQALGQGPQFIFQYYREEENGRGNFPPRFSGLQFPNYSSELNVNALELDDSALYLCASKEGVDYGYTFGSGTRLTVV.

The chain is built from TRBV7-8 and TRBJ2-3; a possible D gene is TRBD2 (6 bases). This CDR3 is built from 15 residues. V lost 5 bases, J lost 2 bases, and 14 bases lay in between. The germline CDR1 and CDR2 sequences are SGHVS and FQNEAQ. The CDR3 DNA is TGTGCCAGCAGCCGGGACTTCCTTTTCACAGATACGCAGTATTTT. Its protein is CASSRDFLFTDTQYF.

The J gene is TRBJ2-5, the V gene TRBV28, with D tentatively TRBD1 (6 bases). Germline CDR1 and CDR2: MDHEN and SYDVKM. V was trimmed by 2 bases and J by 5 bases, leaving 12 bases between them. The CDR3 totals 14 residues. The CDR3 is CASSLPGESETQYF. The DNA of the CDR3 is TGTGCCAGCAGTTTACCAGGGGAATCGGAGACCCAGTACTTC.

This chain joins TRBV7-9 and TRBJ1-3; no definite D call. CDR3 length equals 14 residues. V lost 3 bases to trimming and J lost 3 bases, with 9 bases between them. The germline gives CDR1 SEHNR, CDR2 FQNEAQ (reference sequence). As DNA, the CDR3 is TGTGCCAGCAGCTTTTCGGTTAGTGGAAACACCATATATTTT. Translating it yields CASSFSVSGNTIYF.